This TCR beta chain was captured in a study of OX40 agonist ivuxolimab in advanced cancers. Looking at the study overall: All patients had ivuxolimab intravenously every 2 weeks at 0.01 to 10 mg/kg.

This clone was detected only once. Its target is not known. Study observations and caveats: At 0.1 to 3.0 mg/kg, clonal expansion of CD4+ and CD8+ blood T cells had occurred by week 6.

Profiling relied on immunoSEQ multiplex PCR, and the TCRdb table lists in-frame clones only, not all of them. The table includes roughly 34,000 clones, around 90% detected once. CDR1 is LNHDA, CDR2 SQIVND, per germline (reference sequence). J gave up 1 base and V 3 bases, and 8 bases lay outside the gene matches. This CDR3 is 16 amino acids long. The sequence came from an adult with an advanced solid tumor such as melanoma, head and neck, liver or kidney cancer. The sequenced sample was CD4+ or CD8+ T cells sorted from blood, obtained in a trial of the OX40 agonist ivuxolimab. The rearrangement links TRBV19 to TRBJ1-1, with 7 bases aligning to TRBD1. CDR3 coding DNA: TGTGCCAGTAGTATCGGTCCGGGACAGCGGAACACTGAAGCTTTCTTT. It specifies CASSIGPGQRNTEAFF.